The source of this T cell receptor beta chain is a study of blood T cell repertoires in COVID-19. The protocol was immunoSEQ multiplex PCR, while the TCRdb copy is restricted to in-frame clones and leaves out a portion. The table records approximately 100,000 clones, roughly 92% of them present only once. This CDR3 comprises 15 residues. Per germline, CDR1 SGHTA and CDR2 FQGNSA. V shed 4 bases and J 5 bases; nucleotides not matched to a gene: 3. This chain uses TRBV7-2 with TRBJ2-1, with 12 nucleotides matching TRBD2. The receptor was isolated from a man in his sixties with acute or convalescent COVID-19. Material: peripheral blood. The CDR3 nucleotides are TGTGCCAGCAGCTCTAGCGGGAGGGCGGACAATGAGCAGTTCTTC. Protein product: CASSSSGRADNEQFF.